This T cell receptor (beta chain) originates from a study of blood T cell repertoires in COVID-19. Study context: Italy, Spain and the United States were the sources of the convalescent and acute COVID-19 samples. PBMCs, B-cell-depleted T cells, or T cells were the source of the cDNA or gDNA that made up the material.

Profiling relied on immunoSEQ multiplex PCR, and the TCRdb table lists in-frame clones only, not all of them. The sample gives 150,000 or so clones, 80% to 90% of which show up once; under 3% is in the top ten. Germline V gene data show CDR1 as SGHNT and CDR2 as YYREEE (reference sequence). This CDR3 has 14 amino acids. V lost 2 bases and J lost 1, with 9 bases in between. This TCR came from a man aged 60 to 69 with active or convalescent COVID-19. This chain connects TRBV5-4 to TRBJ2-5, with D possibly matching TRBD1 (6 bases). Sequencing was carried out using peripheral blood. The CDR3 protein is CASSLTQGQETQYF. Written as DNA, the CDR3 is TGTGCCAGCAGCTTAACACAGGGCCAAGAGACCCAGTACTTC. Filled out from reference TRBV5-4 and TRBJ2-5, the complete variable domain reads ETGVTQSPTHLIKTRGQQVTLRCSSQSGHNTVSWYQQALGQGPQFIFQYYREEENGRGNFPPRFSGLQFPNYSSELNVNALELDDSALYLCASSLTQGQETQYFGPGTRLLVL.